These T cell receptor beta chains were read from a single sample in a study of blood T cell repertoires in COVID-19. The assay was immunoSEQ multiplex PCR, and TCRdb's table has in-frame clones only and misses some. The table lists 90,000 or so clones, about nine tenths of them singletons. The sequencing input was peripheral blood. The receptors were sampled from a man aged 55 to 70 with acute or convalescent COVID-19. The CDR3 runs from the conserved cysteine through the conserved F or W. D genes are given only for firm matches.

D gene,V gene,J gene,CDR3 DNA,CDR3 protein
TRBD1,TRBV19,TRBJ1-2,TGTGCCAGTAGTATAGGACAGGGGCGGTATGGCTACACCTTC,CASSIGQGRYGYTF
NA,TRBV18,TRBJ2-7,TGTGCCAGCTCACCAAGGGGGTCCGAGCAGTACTTC,CASSPRGSEQYF
NA,TRBV5-5,TRBJ1-5,TGTGCCAGCAGCCTGATGGCGGATCAGCCCCAGCATTTT,CASSLMADQPQHF
NA,TRBV7-3,TRBJ2-1,TGTGCCAGCAGCTTATCCAGCTACAATGAGCAGTTCTTC,CASSLSSYNEQFF
TRBD2,TRBV7-9,TRBJ2-1,TGTGCCAGCAGCTTAGTTGCGGGAGCTGGGGATGAGCAGTTCTTC,CASSLVAGAGDEQFF
TRBD1,TRBV7-3,TRBJ1-6,TGTGCCAGCAGCCAAGGGACAGTGAATTCACCCCTCCACTTT,CASSQGTVNSPLHF
NA,TRBV9,TRBJ2-5,TGTGCCAGCAGCGTAGTTGGCAGGCGTCAAGAGACCCAGTACTTC,CASSVVGRRQETQYF
NA,TRBV29-1,TRBJ1-2,TGCAGCGTTGCACAGGGCTTTGGCTACACCTTC,CSVAQGFGYTF
NA,TRBV24-1,TRBJ2-5,TGTGCCACATCACAGTTAGGCGTGGAGACCCAGTACTTC,CATSQLGVETQYF
NA,TRBV30,TRBJ1-2,TGTGCCTGGACTCAGGGTTATAACTATGGCTACACCTTC,CAWTQGYNYGYTF
NA,TRBV7-9,TRBJ2-1,TGTGCCAGCAGCTTAGTCGGCGGTGGGGAGCAGTTCTTC,CASSLVGGGEQFF
NA,TRBV2,TRBJ1-2,TGTGCCAGCAGTCCCGAACAGGGCCCAGGGGGCTACACCTTC,CASSPEQGPGGYTF
TRBD1,TRBV9,TRBJ1-2,TGTGCCAGCAGCCTCCCCCCAACAGGGGAAGGCTACACCTTC,CASSLPPTGEGYTF
NA,TRBV5-1,TRBJ1-1,TGCGCCAGCAGCTTGACCCCCGGGACACTCATGAACACTGAAGCTTTCTTT,CASSLTPGTLMNTEAFF
TRBD1,TRBV5-5,TRBJ1-1,TGTGCCAGCAGCCTAACAGGGGTGACGAACACTGAAGCTTTCTTT,CASSLTGVTNTEAFF
NA,TRBV10-3,TRBJ1-3,TGTGCCATCAGTGAGTCCAGTACTGGAAACACCATATATTTT,CAISESSTGNTIYF
NA,TRBV21-1,TRBJ1-1,TGTGCCAGCAGCAAAGGGCACCCGTCGCTCGAAGCTTTCTTT,CASSKGHPSLEAFF
NA,TRBV5-1,TRBJ2-7,TGCGCCAGCAGCTTGGGGGACACCCGCGAGCAGTACTTC,CASSLGDTREQYF
TRBD2,TRBV19,TRBJ2-1,TGTGCCAGTAGTATGGGCCTAGCGGGAGGGCCTTCCTACAATGAGCAGTTCTTC,CASSMGLAGGPSYNEQFF
NA,TRBV7-3,TRBJ2-5,TGTGCCAGCAGCTTAAACGGGGTAGAGACCCAGTACTTC,CASSLNGVETQYF
TRBD1,TRBV28,TRBJ2-6,TGTGCCAGCAGTTTACCTGGACAGGCTGGGGCCAACGTCCTGACTTTC,CASSLPGQAGANVLTF
NA,TRBV27,TRBJ2-7,TGTGCCAGCAGTCCCGACAGGTATTCCTACGAGCAGTACTTC,CASSPDRYSYEQYF
NA,TRBV5-6,TRBJ2-7,TGTGCCAGCAGCTATGGGGCCCGGGAGCAGTACTTC,CASSYGAREQYF
TRBD1,TRBV18,TRBJ1-4,TGTGCCAGCTCACCCATTAAAGGAGGGGGCGTTGAAAAACTGTTTTTT,CASSPIKGGGVEKLFF
NA,TRBV7-2,TRBJ2-7,TGTGCCAGCAGCTTAGCTGTGGGAGAATCCGAGCAGTACTTC,CASSLAVGESEQYF
NA,TRBV4-1,TRBJ2-7,TGCGCCAGCAGCCAAGAACCGGGGACATACGAGCAGTACTTC,CASSQEPGTYEQYF
NA,TRBV10-1,TRBJ1-3,TGCGCCAGCAGTGAGAGCAATGGAAACACCATATATTTT,CASSESNGNTIYF